The 2 T cell receptor beta chains reported below all come from one sample, sequenced in a study of response to subunit inactivated influenza vaccine. TCRdb re-analysed the RT-PCR reads in MiXCR, keeping a single row per CDR3 protein. The repertoire holds 700,000 to 900,000 distinct CDR3 sequences, with roughly 20% as singletons. Sequenced material: PBMCs from blood, taken roughly 5 days after vaccination. Every receptor here comes from a man aged 45 to 65 who received an inactivated influenza vaccine.

The CDR3 DNA is TGTGCCACCAGCAGAGTAGGCGGGCCCTACAATGAGCAGTTCTTC. Amino acids: CATSRVGGPYNEQFF. This chain links TRBV15 with TRBJ2-1; D perhaps matches TRBD2 (5 bases). The CDR3 consists of 15 residues. CDR1 is LNHNV and CDR2 is YYDKDF in the germline V gene (reference sequence). Trimming took 1 base from V and 2 from J, leaving 9 bases between them.

This clonotype appeared a few times. The chain combines TRBV7-9 with TRBJ2-7, with D hard to call. The CDR3 extends over 15 amino acids. Looked up from germline, CDR1 is SEHNR and CDR2 is FQNEAQ (reference sequence). V was trimmed by 5 bases and J by 2 bases, leaving 16 bases between them. This chain's CDR3 is CASSPSLAGAYEQYF. As DNA, the CDR3 is TGTGCCAGCAGCCCGTCCTTGGCAGGAGCCTACGAGCAGTACTTC. Full variable domain (rest looked up from reference TRBV7-9 and TRBJ2-7): DTGVSQNPRHKITKRGQNVTFRCDPISEHNRLYWYRQTLGQGPEFLTYFQNEAQLEKSRLLSDRFSAERPKGSFSTLEIQRTEQGDSAMYLCASSPSLAGAYEQYFGPGTRLTVT.